A single sample gave rise to the 10 T cell receptor beta chains below, sequenced in a study of breast tumors, draining lymph nodes, adjacent tissues. TCRdb reprocessed the multiplex PCR reads with MiXCR, giving one entry per CDR3 protein. This sample has some 17,000 distinct CDR3 sequences, with 45% found just once. Sample: tumor-adjacent breast tissue. These TCRs come from a female donor with breast cancer. Some clones in this sample may be carry-over from other donors' samples.

This clonotype has ten or more counts. This chain links TRBV14 with TRBJ1-1, with D uncertain. V shed 0 bases and J shed 8 bases, with 10 bases lying between them. This CDR3 spans 13 amino acids. The germline V gene encodes CDR1 SGHDN and CDR2 FVKESK. CDR3 residues: CASSQDRSEEAFF. The CDR3 coding sequence is TGTGCCAGCAGCCAAGATCGATCTGAGGAAGCTTTCTTT.

The chain combines TRBV5-1 with TRBJ1-2, with D possibly TRBD1 on 5 matching bases. Germline CDR1 SGHRS, CDR2 YFSETQ. V gave up 0 bases and J gave up 6 bases, with 9 bases separating them. This CDR3 has 13 amino acids. This CDR3 reads CASSLDGDDGYTF. The CDR3 bases are TGCGCCAGCAGCTTGGACGGGGACGATGGCTACACCTTC.

The gene calls are TRBV6-4 and TRBJ1-5, with TRBD1 matching over 11 bases. CDR1 MRHNA and CDR2 SNTAGT come from the germline V gene. V trimming: 5 bases; J trimming: 4 bases; junction bases outside the gene matches: 4. This CDR3 contains 15 residues. The DNA for the CDR3 is TGTGCCAGCAGTCGGACAGGGGGCGGAAATCAGCCCCAGCATTTT. Translated, it gives CASSRTGGGNQPQHF.

This clonotype came up many times. This clone may be a read error of a much larger clone one base away. This chain joins TRBV5-8 and TRBJ2-7, with D unresolved. Germline CDR1 reads SGHTS; CDR2 reads YDEGEE. The CDR3 covers 13 residues. With 0 bases removed from V and 6 bases from J, the gap between germline ends came to 10 bases. CDR3 amino acids: CASSLERASEQYF. The CDR3, as DNA: TGTGCCAGCAGCTTGGAGAGAGCGTCCGAGCAGTACTTC.

The chain has TRBV7-6 and TRBJ1-4, with D unresolved. The V gene lost 4 bases and the J gene lost 3 bases, with 3 bases spanning the gap. Germline CDR1 SGHVS, CDR2 FNYEAQ. The CDR3 is 12 amino acids. The CDR3 region is CASSYPNEKLFF. CDR3 coding DNA: TGTGCCAGCAGCTATCCTAATGAAAAACTGTTTTTT.

J is TRBJ2-1 and V is TRBV10-3; TRBD1 is a possible D gene (6 bases). Looked up from germline, CDR1 is ENHRY and CDR2 is SYGVKD. Trimming stripped 6 bases from V and 2 bases from J, with 14 bases between. The CDR3 consists of 15 residues. The CDR3 DNA follows: TGTGCCATCAGGCAGGGGAGTAGGCCCTACAATGAGCAGTTCTTC. Translation: CAIRQGSRPYNEQFF.

The chain's CDR3 is CASSPAGGIAYEQYF. The CDR3 region has the DNA TGCGCCAGCAGCCCCGCGGGGGGCATCGCCTACGAGCAGTACTTC. The chain is built from TRBV5-1 and TRBJ2-7; 8 bases map to TRBD2. The CDR3 contains 15 residues. Germline lookup yields CDR1 SGHRS and CDR2 YFSETQ. The trim removed 4 bases at V and 2 bases at J, leaving 8 bases unmatched.

This clonotype was picked up a small number of times. This chain links TRBV4-3 with TRBJ2-7; TRBD2 aligns across 9 bases. V shed 4 bases and J 3 bases; nucleotides not matched to a gene: 7. The CDR3 runs to 15 residues. Looked up from germline, CDR1 is LGHNA and CDR2 is YSLEER. The DNA for the CDR3 is TGCGCCAGCAGCCCATCTTCTAGCGGGATCTACGAGCAGTACTTC. Protein product: CASSPSSSGIYEQYF.

The V and J genes are TRBV2 and TRBJ2-7, with 7 bases lining up with TRBD1. This CDR3 region has 14 residues. From germline, CDR1 is SNHLY and CDR2 FYNNEI. V trimming: 6 bases; J trimming: 6 bases; junction bases outside the gene matches: 11. The CDR3 bases are TGTGCCAGCAGCCTTAGACAGGGAATCTCCGAGCAGTACTTC. It encodes CASSLRQGISEQYF.

This clonotype has ten or more counts. CDR3 nucleotide sequence: TGTGCCAGCAGTTACGCCAGGACCAGCCAAGAGACCCAGTACTTC. The encoded protein is CASSYARTSQETQYF. This chain joins TRBV6-6 and TRBJ2-5; D call uncertain. From germline, CDR1 is MNHNY and CDR2 SVGAGI (reference sequence). This CDR3 is 15 amino acids long. Trimming shortened V by 2 bases and J by 1 base, and 11 bases separated the two germline ends.